Below are 19 T cell receptor beta chains sequenced from a single sample in a study of CXCR3-negative and CXCR3-positive naive CD8 T cells. Study-wide results and limits: Greater hydrophobicity was found in TRB CDR3s of CXCR3-positive naive cells than of CXCR3-negative naive cells.

Their antigens remain unidentified. Through 5' RACE with UMI labels, the TRB cDNA libraries were prepared. One entry per CDR3 protein, without DNA, is what TCRdb gives after re-calling the 5' RACE reads. This table lists around 140,000 distinct CDR3 sequences. The sample was naive CXCR3+ CD8+ T cells from blood. Subset: CD45RO-CCR7+CD27+CD95- naive CD8+ T cells expressing CXCR3 (TNR3+). These receptors were collected from a human donor in good health. Some clones in this sample may be carry-over from other donors' samples.

CDR3 sequence: CASSLAISGIWGEQFF. The genes are TRBV7-9 and TRBJ2-1. The CDR3 contains 16 residues. Germline V gene data show CDR1 as SEHNR and CDR2 as FQNEAQ (reference sequence).

The rearrangement uses TRBV28 and TRBJ2-7; there is no DNA to check the TCRdb D call of TRBD1. This CDR3 spans 14 amino acids. The germline V gene has CDR1 MDHEN and CDR2 SYDVKM. The CDR3 sequence: CASSTWDGSYEQYF.

V gene TRBV20-1 combines with J gene TRBJ2-6; checking the TCRdb D call of TRBD1 is not possible without DNA. The V gene's germline CDR1 is DFQATT and CDR2 SNEGSKA (reference sequence). The CDR3 spans 15 residues. The CDR3 here is CSAIQGISGANVLTF.

V gene TRBV19 combines with J gene TRBJ2-3; the D gene TCRdb calls, TRBD1, cannot be checked with no DNA. Per the germline V gene, CDR1 is LNHDA and CDR2 is SQIVND (reference sequence). This CDR3 comprises 17 residues. The CDR3 sequence: CASSVGQGALVADTQYF. Filled out from reference TRBV19 and TRBJ2-3, the complete variable domain reads DGGITQSPKYLFRKEGQNVTLSCEQNLNHDAMYWYRQDPGQGLRLIYYSQIVNDFQKGDIAEGYSVSREKKESFPLTVTSAQKNPTAFYLCASSVGQGALVADTQYFGPGTRLTVL.

The gene calls are TRBV6-5 and TRBJ2-7; absent DNA, TCRdb's TRBD1 call cannot be checked. The CDR3 length is 16 residues. Germline V gene lookup returns CDR1 MNHEY and CDR2 SVGAGI. The CDR3 spells CASSYSTGRSSYEQYF.

The genes are TRBV7-2 and TRBJ2-7; TCRdb returns TRBD1, unconfirmable since there is no DNA. The CDR3 has 14 residues. CDR1 is SGHTA, CDR2 FQGNSA, per germline. The CDR3 loop reads CASRSDRGFYEQYF.

The gene calls are TRBV20-1 and TRBJ2-1. The CDR3 totals 14 residues. Per the germline V gene, CDR1 is DFQATT and CDR2 is SNEGSKA (reference sequence). The CDR3 is CSARDNRGYNEQFF.

CDR3 amino acids: CASSYAGSTDTQYF. The chain joins TRBV6-5 to TRBJ2-3; TCRdb outputs TRBD2, but without DNA this stays unchecked. Germline assignment: CDR1 MNHEY and CDR2 SVGAGI. The CDR3 consists of 14 residues.

The V gene is TRBV29-1, the J gene TRBJ2-7; TCRdb's D gene call, TRBD2, goes unchecked for lack of DNA. The CDR3 totals 17 residues. Germline V gene lookup returns CDR1 SQVTM and CDR2 ANQGSEA. This chain's CDR3 is CSVEGVGLAGGAYEQYF.

J is TRBJ2-1 and V is TRBV27; TCRdb calls TRBD2, which cannot be checked without DNA. The germline V gene encodes CDR1 MNHEY and CDR2 SMNVEV (reference sequence). The CDR3 extends over 13 amino acids. CDR3 in amino acids: CASTLGGVNEQFF.

This sequence joins TRBV29-1 and TRBJ2-2; TCRdb names TRBD2, which stays unverified in the absence of DNA. This CDR3 has 14 amino acids. From germline, CDR1 is SQVTM and CDR2 ANQGSEA. This chain's CDR3 is CSVELAGGPGELFF.

The chain is built from TRBV29-1 and TRBJ2-5; the D call from TCRdb, TRBD2, cannot be confirmed without DNA. This CDR3 is built from 14 residues. Germline CDR1 is SQVTM and CDR2 is ANQGSEA. The CDR3 spells CSVNGLAAQETQYF.

The rearrangement joins TRBV4-3 to TRBJ2-3; TCRdb's D gene call, TRBD2, goes unchecked for lack of DNA. CDR1 is LGHNA, CDR2 YSLEER, per germline. CDR3 length: 16 amino acids. The CDR3: CASSQRLAGDTDTQYF.

The chain uses TRBV7-9 and TRBJ2-7; TCRdb returns TRBD1, unconfirmable since there is no DNA. Per germline, CDR1 SEHNR and CDR2 FQNEAQ (reference sequence). This CDR3 contains 14 residues. The CDR3 here is CASSAGIYPYEQYF.

The chain carries TRBV19 and TRBJ2-1; the TCRdb D gene call, TRBD1, has no DNA to confirm it. The CDR3 covers 12 residues. From germline, CDR1 is LNHDA and CDR2 SQIVND (reference sequence). The CDR3 is CASKLGPNEQFF.

J is TRBJ1-1 and V is TRBV29-1; TCRdb reports TRBD1, a call that lacks DNA to check it against. The CDR3 runs to 12 residues. Germline lookup yields CDR1 SQVTM and CDR2 ANQGSEA. The CDR3 protein is CSVEESSGQCLF.

The chain has TRBV28 and TRBJ2-2; lacking DNA, the TRBD2 call made by TCRdb goes unchecked. CDR3 length equals 17 residues. Per the germline V gene, CDR1 is MDHEN and CDR2 is SYDVKM. CDR3 amino acids: CASTPERAAGITGELFF. The full variable domain, completed using reference TRBV28 and TRBJ2-2, is DVKVTQSSRYLVKRTGEKVFLECVQDMDHENMFWYRQDPGLGLRLIYFSYDVKMKEKGDIPEGYSVSREKKERFSLILESASTNQTSMYLCASTPERAAGITGELFFGEGSRLTVL.

The V gene is TRBV4-2, the J gene TRBJ2-3; TCRdb picks TRBD1, but there is no DNA to check that call. Looked up from germline, CDR1 is LGHNA and CDR2 is YNFKEQ. This CDR3 is built from 15 residues. The CDR3: CASSANLGEADTQYF.

The chain recombines TRBV10-2 with TRBJ2-3; TCRdb reports TRBD1, a call that lacks DNA to check it against. CDR3 size: 14 residues. From germline, CDR1 is WSHSY and CDR2 SAAADI. The CDR3 is CASSEGTGTDTQYF.